The source of this T cell receptor (beta chain) is a study of Graves' ophthalmopathy and Graves' hyperthyroidism. This clonotype has more than one count but fewer than ten. V lost 5 bases to trimming and J lost 0 bases, with 11 bases between them. CDR1 and CDR2 (germline): LNHDA, SQIVND (reference sequence). This CDR3 comprises 15 residues. Amplification of TCR beta CDR3 regions used RNA transcripts. An opening RT-PCR round employed HTBI primers and preceded a second-round multiplex PCR. From the multiplex PCR reads, TCRdb called clonotypes with MiXCR, one entry per CDR3 protein. The sample carries approximately 700,000 distinct CDR3 sequences, around 40% recorded once. From fresh peripheral blood, 10 ml in volume, the PBMCs were obtained.

This TCR derives from an adult man with Graves' ophthalmopathy. The chain employs TRBV19 and TRBJ1-3, with a possible D match to TRBD1 (6 bases). The source material was peripheral blood. CDR3: CASSHDRTSGNTIYF. The CDR3 coding sequence is TGTGCCAGTAGTCACGACAGGACCTCTGGAAACACCATATATTTT.